This entry lists 20 T cell receptor beta chains sequenced from one sample in a study of siplizumab effects on memory and regulatory T cells. TCRdb's copy holds only in-frame clones and misses some; the assay was immunoSEQ multiplex PCR. The data show about 100,000 clones, approximately 91% seen once. The specimen was CD4+ T cells sorted from blood. The receptor set was obtained from a human donor in good health. Some clones in this sample may be carry-over from other donors' samples.

The rearrangement uses TRBV11-2 and TRBJ2-1; 13 bases fit TRBD2. The CDR3 is 16 amino acids. From germline, CDR1 is SGHAT and CDR2 FQNNGV. V shed 1 base and J 9 bases; nucleotides not matched to a gene: 6. Here the CDR3 reads CASSLGTSGRVAEQFF. DNA for the CDR3: TGTGCCAGCAGCTTAGGAACTAGCGGGAGGGTCGCTGAGCAGTTCTTC.

The chain employs TRBV4-2 and TRBJ2-7; 7 positions agree with TRBD1. In germline, CDR1 is LGHNA, CDR2 YNFKEQ. The CDR3 is 15 residues long. The V gene end was trimmed by 2 bases and the J gene end by 3 bases; junction bases not matched to a gene: 7. CDR3 sequence: CASSQSDRVDYEQYF. CDR3 DNA: TGTGCCAGCAGCCAATCAGACAGGGTGGACTACGAGCAGTACTTC.

The J gene is TRBJ2-3, the V gene TRBV29-1, with TRBD2 matching over 7 bases. Germline V CDR1 and CDR2: SQVTM, ANQGSEA. This CDR3 contains 14 residues. The J segment lost 1 base and the V segment lost 1 base, leaving 2 bases of the junction unmatched. The CDR3 spells CSVEVAGGTDTQYF. The CDR3 bases are TGCAGCGTTGAAGTCGCGGGGGGCACAGATACGCAGTATTTT.

The V gene is TRBV5-1, the J gene TRBJ2-3; TRBD2 matches at 7 bases. Unmatched junction bases numbered 8, after V lost 4 bases and J lost 0 bases. The CDR3 runs to 16 residues. Germline-derived CDR1 and CDR2 are SGHRS and YFSETQ. CDR3 bases: TGCGCCAGCAGCGCCCGACTAGCACAGAGCACAGATACGCAGTATTTT. Its translation: CASSARLAQSTDTQYF.

The chain links TRBV5-1 to TRBJ1-2, with 7 bases aligning to TRBD1. J gave up 2 bases and V 4 bases, and 5 bases lay outside the gene matches. Per the germline V gene, CDR1 is SGHRS and CDR2 is YFSETQ. The CDR3 is 14 residues long. The CDR3 loop reads CASSAAQGNYGYTF. For the CDR3, the DNA is TGCGCCAGCAGCGCGGCACAGGGGAACTATGGCTACACCTTC.

This clone was counted once. This chain connects TRBV28 to TRBJ2-7; TRBD2 is a possible D gene (5 bases). The CDR3 is made up of 15 amino acids. The V end lost 5 bases, the J end lost 0 bases, and 14 bases lay between the germline ends. The germline gives CDR1 MDHEN, CDR2 SYDVKM. CDR3 in DNA: TGTGCCAGCAGTCGAATTCCCCGGGACTCCTACGAGCAGTACTTC. Translated: CASSRIPRDSYEQYF.

This clone appeared once. This sequence joins TRBV19 and TRBJ2-3; 7 positions match TRBD2. Germline CDR1 and CDR2: LNHDA and SQIVND (reference sequence). The CDR3 totals 14 residues. The junction had 7 bases not matched to a gene; V was cut back by 5 bases and J by 5 bases. This CDR3 reads CASSVPGTKDTQYF. The DNA for the CDR3 is TGTGCCAGTAGTGTCCCCGGGACTAAAGATACGCAGTATTTT. The full variable domain, in which reference TRBV19 and TRBJ2-3 provide the parts outside the CDR3, is DGGITQSPKYLFRKEGQNVTLSCEQNLNHDAMYWYRQDPGQGLRLIYYSQIVNDFQKGDIAEGYSVSREKKESFPLTVTSAQKNPTAFYLCASSVPGTKDTQYFGPGTRLTVL.

V and J are TRBV6-1 and TRBJ2-7; 9 nucleotides line up with TRBD1. J gave up 6 bases and V 2 bases, and 8 bases lay outside the gene matches. The CDR3 is 15 amino acids. Germline V gives CDR1 MNHNS, CDR2 SASEGT. The DNA of the CDR3 is TGTGCCAGCAGTGAAAGGTGGGACAGGGCAGGCGAGCAGTACTTC. Translating it yields CASSERWDRAGEQYF.

The rearrangement joins TRBV28 to TRBJ1-1; 10 bases match TRBD1. The V gene's germline CDR1 is MDHEN and CDR2 SYDVKM. The CDR3 totals 15 residues. With 6 bases clipped from V and 6 bases from J, the junction kept 10 bases outside the gene matches. DNA of the CDR3: TGTGCCAGCAGCCGAGGGACAGGGGTATCCTCTGAAGCTTTCTTT. Translation gives CASSRGTGVSSEAFF.

The chain employs TRBV5-8 and TRBJ1-2, with D unclear. Deletions cut 4 bases from V and 0 bases from J, with 16 bases between. This CDR3 is built from 16 residues. Germline V gene sequence: CDR1 SGHTS, CDR2 YDEGEE. The CDR3 region is CASSRWTVKPNYGYTF. CDR3 nucleotide sequence: TGTGCCAGCAGCCGATGGACCGTGAAGCCTAACTATGGCTACACCTTC. Full variable domain (rest looked up from reference TRBV5-8 and TRBJ1-2): EAGVTQSPTHLIKTRGQQATLRCSPISGHTSVYWYQQALGLGLQFLLWYDEGEERNRGNFPPRFSGRQFPNYSSELNVNALELEDSALYLCASSRWTVKPNYGYTFGSGTRLTVV.

The chain recombines TRBV6-1 with TRBJ1-5; D call uncertain. Germline V gene lookup returns CDR1 MNHNS and CDR2 SASEGT. The length of the CDR3 is 15 residues. Trimming took off 6 bases at V and 0 bases at J, with 12 bases between the two ends. Written as DNA, the CDR3 is TGTGCCAGCAGCGATACATATTTTAGCAATCAGCCCCAGCATTTT. This gives the protein CASSDTYFSNQPQHF.

This clone was observed once. V usage is TRBV5-4 and J usage is TRBJ1-1; D uncertain. This CDR3 is 13 amino acids long. Trimming took 0 bases from V and 1 from J, leaving 4 bases between them. The germline CDR1 and CDR2 sequences are SGHNT and YYREEE (reference sequence). The CDR3 is CASSLAGNTEAFF. The CDR3 DNA is TGTGCCAGCAGCTTGGCAGGGAACACTGAAGCTTTCTTT.

The chain combines TRBV19 with TRBJ1-1; 8 positions agree with TRBD1. The CDR3 has 13 residues. Germline CDR1 is LNHDA and CDR2 is SQIVND (reference sequence). V lost 5 bases and J lost 3; bases outside the gene matches: 2. The CDR3 DNA sequence: TGTGCCAGTAGTGGGACAGGAGACACTGAAGCTTTCTTT. As protein: CASSGTGDTEAFF.

This clone has just a few counts. The chain is built from TRBV29-1 and TRBJ2-5; perhaps TRBD1 as D (6 bases). Trimming stripped 7 bases from V and 2 bases from J, with 14 bases between. CDR1 is SQVTM and CDR2 is ANQGSEA in the germline V gene. The CDR3 loop spans 13 amino acids. The CDR3 region has the DNA TGCAGCGCCGCAAATAGGGGGCAAGAGACCCAGTACTTC. Translation: CSAANRGQETQYF.

The chain couples TRBV5-4 to TRBJ2-2; 8 nucleotides match TRBD1. Germline values: CDR1 SGHNT, CDR2 YYREEE (reference sequence). The trim removed 2 bases at V and 0 bases at J, leaving 3 bases unmatched. The length of the CDR3 is 16 residues. CDR3 residues: CASSLPGQANTGELFF. For the CDR3, the DNA is TGTGCCAGCAGCTTACCGGGACAGGCGAACACCGGGGAGCTGTTTTTT.

The genes are TRBV21-1 and TRBJ1-4; the table's TRBD1 call for D was not verified on the DNA. TRBV21-1 is a recognized pseudogene. The CDR3 runs to 18 residues. DNA for the CDR3: TGTGCCAGCAGCAAATTAATGACGGACAGGCCAACTAATGAAAAACTGTTTTTT. Protein sequence: CASSKLMTDRPTNEKLFF.

This rearrangement joins TRBV5-4 to TRBJ1-2; 8 nucleotides agree with TRBD1. V was clipped by 4 bases and J by 5 bases; unmatched bases: 13. CDR1 is SGHNT and CDR2 is YYREEE in the germline V gene (reference sequence). The CDR3 runs to 16 residues. For the CDR3, the DNA is TGTGCCAGCAGCCCCAGCGGACAGGGCGTATGGTATGGCTACACCTTC. Residues: CASSPSGQGVWYGYTF.

This chain links TRBV30 with TRBJ2-1, with 9 positions matching TRBD2. Germline V lookup: CDR1 GTSNPN, CDR2 SVGIG (reference sequence). CDR3 size: 15 residues. Trimming at V came to 2 bases and at J to 2 bases, leaving 4 bases not matched to a gene. The CDR3 bases are TGTGCCTGGAGTAGGGTAGCGGGGGCCTACAATGAGCAGTTCTTC. Protein: CAWSRVAGAYNEQFF.

The rearrangement links TRBV4-1 to TRBJ1-1; D is ambiguous. V was shortened by 1 base and J by 3 bases, with 15 bases between the two germline ends. Germline CDR1 and CDR2: MGHRA and YSYEKL. This CDR3 has 16 amino acids. As DNA, the CDR3 is TGCGCCAGCAGCCAAGTTAATATGGGGTTCTACACTGAAGCTTTCTTT. The encoded protein is CASSQVNMGFYTEAFF.

The V gene is TRBV5-4, the J gene TRBJ2-3; the D gene is possibly TRBD2 (6 bases). Per germline, CDR1 SGHNT and CDR2 YYREEE (reference sequence). V was trimmed by 5 bases and J by 5 bases, leaving 15 bases between them. CDR3 length: 14 residues. CDR3 DNA sequence: TGTGCCAGCAGGGCGGGACCCTCTGAAGATACGCAGTATTTT. Protein: CASRAGPSEDTQYF.